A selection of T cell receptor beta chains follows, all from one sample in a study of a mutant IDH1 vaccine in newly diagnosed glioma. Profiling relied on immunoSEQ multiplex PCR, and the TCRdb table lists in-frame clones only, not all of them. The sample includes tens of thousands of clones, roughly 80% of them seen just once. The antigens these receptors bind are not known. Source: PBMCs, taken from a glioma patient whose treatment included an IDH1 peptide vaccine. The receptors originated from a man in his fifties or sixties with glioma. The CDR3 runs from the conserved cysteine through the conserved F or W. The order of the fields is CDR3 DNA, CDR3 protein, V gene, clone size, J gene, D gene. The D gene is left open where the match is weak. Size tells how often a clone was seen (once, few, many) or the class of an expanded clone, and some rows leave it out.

DNA: TGTGCCAGCAGCTTAAGCCTTAGCGGGAGTGGTGAGCAGTTCTTC; CDR3: CASSLSLSGSGEQFF; V: TRBV11-2; size: NA; J: TRBJ2-1; D: TRBD2
DNA: TGTGCCAGCAGCTTAGATCTGGGGTCGAACACTGAAGCTTTCTTT; CDR3: CASSLDLGSNTEAFF; V: TRBV7-2; size: NA; J: TRBJ1-1; D: NA
DNA: TGTGCCAGCTCAGGCGGGACGGGACAAGAGACCCAGTACTTC; CDR3: CASSGGTGQETQYF; V: TRBV18; size: few; J: TRBJ2-5; D: NA
DNA: TGTGCCAGTAGTATTGGGGTTCAGCCCCAGCATTTT; CDR3: CASSIGVQPQHF; V: TRBV19; size: NA; J: TRBJ1-5; D: NA
DNA: TGTGCCAGCATCGGGCTTATTGGCTACACCTTC; CDR3: CASIGLIGYTF; V: TRBV2; size: NA; J: TRBJ1-2; D: NA
DNA: TGCAGCGTTGAGTACCTAGGGACGGTCGAAACCTACAATGAGCAGTTCTTC; CDR3: CSVEYLGTVETYNEQFF; V: TRBV29-1; size: once; J: TRBJ2-1; D: NA
DNA: TGTGCCAGCAGCTCTACAGGGGGCGGCAATCAGCCCCAGCATTTT; CDR3: CASSSTGGGNQPQHF; V: TRBV7-8; size: NA; J: TRBJ1-5; D: TRBD1
DNA: TGCGCCAGCAGACTAGCGGGGGTTTTCAATGAGCAGTTCTTC; CDR3: CASRLAGVFNEQFF; V: TRBV10-1; size: NA; J: TRBJ2-1; D: TRBD2
DNA: TGCGCCAGCAGCCAATTCGGCTTTCCCCAAAACATTCAGTACTTC; CDR3: CASSQFGFPQNIQYF; V: TRBV4-1; size: NA; J: TRBJ2-4; D: NA
DNA: TGCGCCAGCAGGCCGGGCACCAGTAATGAAAAACTGTTTTTT; CDR3: CASRPGTSNEKLFF; V: TRBV5-1; size: NA; J: TRBJ1-4; D: NA
DNA: TGCGCCAGCAGCTTGGGAAATGCAGTCAGCACAGATACGCAGTATTTT; CDR3: CASSLGNAVSTDTQYF; V: TRBV5-1; size: NA; J: TRBJ2-3; D: NA
DNA: TGTGCCAGCAGTCCCGGGACGGGAACCTACGAGCAGTACTTC; CDR3: CASSPGTGTYEQYF; V: TRBV11-3; size: NA; J: TRBJ2-7; D: NA
DNA: TGTGCCAGCAGCCTTGGGACAGGGATGGGCACCGGGGAGCTGTTTTTT; CDR3: CASSLGTGMGTGELFF; V: TRBV7-2; size: NA; J: TRBJ2-2; D: TRBD1
DNA: TGTGCCAGCAGCCCCGGGACAGTATTCACCGGGGAGCTGTTTTTT; CDR3: CASSPGTVFTGELFF; V: TRBV7-2; size: NA; J: TRBJ2-2; D: TRBD1
DNA: TGTGCCAGCAGTCTGGGGGGACTAAGGGGGGATGAGCAGTTCTTC; CDR3: CASSLGGLRGDEQFF; V: TRBV9; size: NA; J: TRBJ2-1; D: NA
DNA: TGTGCCAGCTCAGCTGGACAGAGTGATCAGCCCCAGCATTTT; CDR3: CASSAGQSDQPQHF; V: TRBV18; size: NA; J: TRBJ1-5; D: NA
DNA: TGTGCCAGCAGCGCGGGAGTAGCGGGGGGCCAAGAGACCCAGTACTTC; CDR3: CASSAGVAGGQETQYF; V: TRBV7-2; size: NA; J: TRBJ2-5; D: TRBD2
DNA: TGTGCCAGCAGTTTCGTCAGGGCGACCTACGAGCAGTACTTC; CDR3: CASSFVRATYEQYF; V: TRBV28; size: NA; J: TRBJ2-7; D: NA
DNA: TGTGCCAGCACCCCAGCGGGAGTACGGTACAATGAGCAGTTCTTC; CDR3: CASTPAGVRYNEQFF; V: TRBV28; size: NA; J: TRBJ2-1; D: TRBD2
DNA: TGTGCCAGCAGCTTATCCCAGGGGGTCTACACTGAAGCTTTCTTT; CDR3: CASSLSQGVYTEAFF; V: TRBV7-9; size: once; J: TRBJ1-1; D: TRBD1
DNA: TGTGCCAGCAGCCCTTGGACTAGCGGGGGATACACAGATACGCAGTATTTT; CDR3: CASSPWTSGGYTDTQYF; V: TRBV7-8; size: NA; J: TRBJ2-3; D: TRBD2